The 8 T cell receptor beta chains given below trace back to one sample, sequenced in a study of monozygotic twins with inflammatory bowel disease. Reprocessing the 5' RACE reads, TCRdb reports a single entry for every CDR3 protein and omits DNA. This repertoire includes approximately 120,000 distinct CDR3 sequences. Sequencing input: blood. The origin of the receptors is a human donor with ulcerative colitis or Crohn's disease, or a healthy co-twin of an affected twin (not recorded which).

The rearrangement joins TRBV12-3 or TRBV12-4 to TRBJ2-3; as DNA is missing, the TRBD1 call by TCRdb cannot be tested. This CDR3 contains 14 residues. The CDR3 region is CASSFSGGADTQYF.

CDR3 loop: CAWASGVNNEQFF. The J gene is TRBJ2-1, the V gene TRBV7-2; TCRdb designates TRBD2, a call that cannot be tested without DNA. Germline V gives CDR1 SGHTA, CDR2 FQGNSA. This CDR3 region has 13 residues.

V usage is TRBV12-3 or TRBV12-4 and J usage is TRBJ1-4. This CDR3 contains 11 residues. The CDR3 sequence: CASVKNEKLFF.

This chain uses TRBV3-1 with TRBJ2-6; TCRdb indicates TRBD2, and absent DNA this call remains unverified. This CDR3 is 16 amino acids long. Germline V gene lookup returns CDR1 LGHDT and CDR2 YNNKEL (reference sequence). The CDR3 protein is CASSQDSGSGANVLTF.

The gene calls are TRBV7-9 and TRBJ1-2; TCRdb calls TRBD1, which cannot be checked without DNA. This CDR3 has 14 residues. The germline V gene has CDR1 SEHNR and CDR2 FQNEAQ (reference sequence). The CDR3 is CASSLEGVRYGYTF. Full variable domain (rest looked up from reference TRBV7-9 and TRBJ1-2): DTGVSQNPRHKITKRGQNVTFRCDPISEHNRLYWYRQTLGQGPEFLTYFQNEAQLEKSRLLSDRFSAERPKGSFSTLEIQRTEQGDSAMYLCASSLEGVRYGYTFGSGTRLTVV.

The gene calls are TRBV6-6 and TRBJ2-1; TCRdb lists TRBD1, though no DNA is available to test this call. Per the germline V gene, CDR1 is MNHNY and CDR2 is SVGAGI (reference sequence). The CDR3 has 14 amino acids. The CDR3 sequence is CASRPGSSYNEQFF.

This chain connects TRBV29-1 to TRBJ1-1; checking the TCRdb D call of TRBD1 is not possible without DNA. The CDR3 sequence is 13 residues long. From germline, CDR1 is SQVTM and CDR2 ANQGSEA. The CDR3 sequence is CSVTQGFFSEAFF.

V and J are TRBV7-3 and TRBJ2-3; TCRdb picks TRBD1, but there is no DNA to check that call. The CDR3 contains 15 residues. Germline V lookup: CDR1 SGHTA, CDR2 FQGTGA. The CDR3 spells CASSLTTGPGNTQYF.